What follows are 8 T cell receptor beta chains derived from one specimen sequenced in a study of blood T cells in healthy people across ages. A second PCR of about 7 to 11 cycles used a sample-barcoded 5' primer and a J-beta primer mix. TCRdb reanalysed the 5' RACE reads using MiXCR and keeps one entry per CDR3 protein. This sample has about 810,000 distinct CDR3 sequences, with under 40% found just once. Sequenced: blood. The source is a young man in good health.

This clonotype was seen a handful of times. CDR3 sequence: CASSPSDTRGQYF. CDR3 bases: TGTGCCAGCTCACCCTCAGACACTCGTGGGCAGTACTTC. This rearrangement joins TRBV18 to TRBJ2-7; D is ambiguous. V lost 3 bases to trimming and J lost 9 bases, with 15 bases between them. There are 13 residues in the CDR3. Germline assignment: CDR1 KGHSH and CDR2 LQKENI.

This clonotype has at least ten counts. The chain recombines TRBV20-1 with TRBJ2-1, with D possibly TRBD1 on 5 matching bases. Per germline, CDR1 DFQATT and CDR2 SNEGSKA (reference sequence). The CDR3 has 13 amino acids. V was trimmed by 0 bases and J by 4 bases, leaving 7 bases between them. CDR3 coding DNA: TGCAGTGCTAGAGAAAGGGGTTACAATGAGCAGTTCTTC. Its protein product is CSARERGYNEQFF.

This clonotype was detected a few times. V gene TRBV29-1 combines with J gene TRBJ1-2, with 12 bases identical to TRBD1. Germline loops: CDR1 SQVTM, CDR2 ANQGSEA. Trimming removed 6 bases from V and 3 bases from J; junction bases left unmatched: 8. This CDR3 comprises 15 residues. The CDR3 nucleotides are TGCAGCGTGGGGACAGGGGGCCTTAATGACTATGGCTACACCTTC. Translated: CSVGTGGLNDYGYTF.

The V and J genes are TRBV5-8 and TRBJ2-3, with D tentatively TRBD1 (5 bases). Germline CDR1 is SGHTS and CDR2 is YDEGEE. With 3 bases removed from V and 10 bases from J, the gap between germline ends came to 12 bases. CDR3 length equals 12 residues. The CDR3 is CASSSLTVAQYF. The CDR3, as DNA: TGTGCCAGCAGCTCGCTGACAGTCGCGCAGTATTTT.

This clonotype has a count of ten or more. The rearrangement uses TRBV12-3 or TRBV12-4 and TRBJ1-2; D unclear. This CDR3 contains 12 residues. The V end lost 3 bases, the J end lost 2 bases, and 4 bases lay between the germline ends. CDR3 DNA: TGTGCCAGCAGTTTTAGCAACTATGGCTACACCTTC. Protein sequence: CASSFSNYGYTF.

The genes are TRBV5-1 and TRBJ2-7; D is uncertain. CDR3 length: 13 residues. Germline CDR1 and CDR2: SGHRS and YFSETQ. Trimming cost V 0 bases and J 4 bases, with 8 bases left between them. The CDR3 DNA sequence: TGCGCCAGCAGCTTGGAGAGTGGATACGAGCAGTACTTC. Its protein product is CASSLESGYEQYF.

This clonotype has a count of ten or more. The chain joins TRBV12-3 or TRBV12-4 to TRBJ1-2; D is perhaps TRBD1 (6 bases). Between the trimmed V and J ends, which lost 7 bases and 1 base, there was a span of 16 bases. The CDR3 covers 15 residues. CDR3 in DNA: TGTGCCAGCAAACTTTGGGGGGGACATAACTATGGCTACACCTTC. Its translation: CASKLWGGHNYGYTF.

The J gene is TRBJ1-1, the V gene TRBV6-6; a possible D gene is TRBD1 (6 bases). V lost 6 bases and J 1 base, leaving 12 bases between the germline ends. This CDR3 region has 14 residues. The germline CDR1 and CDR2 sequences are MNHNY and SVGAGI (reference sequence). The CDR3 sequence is CASRVGGGNTEAFF. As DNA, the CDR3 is TGTGCCAGCAGAGTAGGGGGGGGGAACACTGAAGCTTTCTTT.